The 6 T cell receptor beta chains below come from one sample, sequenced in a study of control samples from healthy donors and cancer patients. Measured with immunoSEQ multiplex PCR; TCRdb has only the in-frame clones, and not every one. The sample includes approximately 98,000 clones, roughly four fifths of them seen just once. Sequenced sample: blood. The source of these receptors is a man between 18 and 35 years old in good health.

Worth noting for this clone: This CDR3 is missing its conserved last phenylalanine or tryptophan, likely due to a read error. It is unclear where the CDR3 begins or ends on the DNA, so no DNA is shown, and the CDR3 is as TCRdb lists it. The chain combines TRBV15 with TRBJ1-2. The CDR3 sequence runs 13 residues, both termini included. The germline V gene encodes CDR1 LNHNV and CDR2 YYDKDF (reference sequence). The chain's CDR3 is CATSREYFLGGRE.

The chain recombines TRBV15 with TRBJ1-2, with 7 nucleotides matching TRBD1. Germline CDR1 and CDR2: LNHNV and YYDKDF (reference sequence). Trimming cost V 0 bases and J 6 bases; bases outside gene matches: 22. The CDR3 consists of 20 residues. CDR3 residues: CATSRDPPFNDRALEDGYTF. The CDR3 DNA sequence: TGTGCCACCAGCAGAGACCCGCCTTTTAATGACAGGGCGCTAGAGGATGGCTACACCTTC.

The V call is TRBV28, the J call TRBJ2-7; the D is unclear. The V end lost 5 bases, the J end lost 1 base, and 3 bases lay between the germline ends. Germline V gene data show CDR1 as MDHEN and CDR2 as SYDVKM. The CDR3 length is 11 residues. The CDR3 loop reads CASSASYEQYF. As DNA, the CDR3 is TGTGCCAGCAGTGCATCCTACGAGCAGTACTTC.

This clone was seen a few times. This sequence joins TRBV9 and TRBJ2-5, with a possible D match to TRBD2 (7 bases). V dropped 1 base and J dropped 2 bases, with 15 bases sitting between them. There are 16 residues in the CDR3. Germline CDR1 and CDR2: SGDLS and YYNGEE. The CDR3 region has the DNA TGTGCCAGCAGCGTAAAGGGGGGGGCTTGGCAAGAGACCCAGTACTTC. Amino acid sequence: CASSVKGGAWQETQYF.

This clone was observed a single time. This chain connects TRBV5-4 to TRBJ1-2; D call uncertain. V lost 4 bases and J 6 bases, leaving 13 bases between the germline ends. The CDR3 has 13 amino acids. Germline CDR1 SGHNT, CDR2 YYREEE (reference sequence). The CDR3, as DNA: TGTGCCAGCAGCCGCAGGTTCCGGGATGGCTACACCTTC. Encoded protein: CASSRRFRDGYTF.

The CDR3 nucleotides read TGTGCCAGCAATCGCTGGTATGGCTACACCTTC. Protein: CASNRWYGYTF. The chain couples TRBV6-6 to TRBJ1-2, with D uncertain. There are 11 residues in the CDR3. The V end was cut by 7 bases, the J end by 5 bases, with 8 bases between. Germline CDR1 MNHNY, CDR2 SVGAGI (reference sequence).